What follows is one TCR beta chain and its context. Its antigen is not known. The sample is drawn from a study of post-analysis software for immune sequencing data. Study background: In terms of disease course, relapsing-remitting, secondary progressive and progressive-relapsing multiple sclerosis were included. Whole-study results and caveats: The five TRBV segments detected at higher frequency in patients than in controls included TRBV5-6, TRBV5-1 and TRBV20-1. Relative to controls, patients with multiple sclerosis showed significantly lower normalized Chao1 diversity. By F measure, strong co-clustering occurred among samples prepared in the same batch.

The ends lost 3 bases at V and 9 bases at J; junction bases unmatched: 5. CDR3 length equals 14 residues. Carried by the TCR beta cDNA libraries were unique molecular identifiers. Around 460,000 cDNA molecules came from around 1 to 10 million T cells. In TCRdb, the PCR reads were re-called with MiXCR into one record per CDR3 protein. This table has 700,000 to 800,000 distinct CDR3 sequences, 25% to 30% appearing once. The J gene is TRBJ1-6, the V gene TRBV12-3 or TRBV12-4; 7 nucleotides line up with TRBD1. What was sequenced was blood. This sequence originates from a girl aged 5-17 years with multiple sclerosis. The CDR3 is CASSFARGFSPLHF. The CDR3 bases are TGTGCCAGCAGTTTCGCCAGGGGGTTTTCACCCCTCCACTTT.